This T cell receptor (beta chain) was obtained from a study of blood T cell repertoires in COVID-19. The assay was immunoSEQ multiplex PCR, and TCRdb's table has in-frame clones only and misses some. The table has about 370,000 clones, 75% to 90% seen once. Recovery meant two consecutive negative NP/OP PCR tests, professional clearance, or resolved symptoms. CDR1 and CDR2 (germline): SQVTM, ANQGSEA. The CDR3 is made up of 11 amino acids. Trimming removed 6 bases at V and 9 bases at J, with 12 bases between. The chain carries TRBV29-1 and TRBJ2-1; D is possibly TRBD2 (6 bases). The origin of this receptor is a man younger than 35 who had recovered from COVID-19. Sequencing was performed on PBMCs or T cells enriched from blood (not recorded which). This chain's CDR3 is CSVGGAAEQFF. The DNA for the CDR3 is TGCAGCGTGGGAGGAGCGGCTGAGCAGTTCTTC.